Detailed here is one T cell receptor (beta chain). The antigen is undetermined. The CDR3 consists of 13 residues. Trimming cost V 2 bases and J 5 bases; bases outside gene matches: 3. The V gene's germline CDR1 is SNHLY and CDR2 FYNNEI. The source of the sample is a study of cytomegalovirus exposure and HLA in healthy donors. Study-wide findings and caveats: In an earlier analysis, most TCR beta V segments were productive about 90% or about 30% of the time.

The PCR made use of 60 Vbeta and 13 Jbeta primers. The protocol was immunoSEQ multiplex PCR, while the TCRdb copy is restricted to in-frame clones and leaves out a portion. The sample carries about 170,000 clones, about 80% recorded once. The chain has TRBV2 and TRBJ2-7; TRBD1 aligns across 7 bases. Sequenced material: PBMCs. The TCR comes from a man between 18 and 29 years old in good health and CMV-seronegative. CDR3 coding DNA: TGTGCCAGCAGTGAAAGGGACAGAGACGAGCAGTACTTC. Translating it yields CASSERDRDEQYF.